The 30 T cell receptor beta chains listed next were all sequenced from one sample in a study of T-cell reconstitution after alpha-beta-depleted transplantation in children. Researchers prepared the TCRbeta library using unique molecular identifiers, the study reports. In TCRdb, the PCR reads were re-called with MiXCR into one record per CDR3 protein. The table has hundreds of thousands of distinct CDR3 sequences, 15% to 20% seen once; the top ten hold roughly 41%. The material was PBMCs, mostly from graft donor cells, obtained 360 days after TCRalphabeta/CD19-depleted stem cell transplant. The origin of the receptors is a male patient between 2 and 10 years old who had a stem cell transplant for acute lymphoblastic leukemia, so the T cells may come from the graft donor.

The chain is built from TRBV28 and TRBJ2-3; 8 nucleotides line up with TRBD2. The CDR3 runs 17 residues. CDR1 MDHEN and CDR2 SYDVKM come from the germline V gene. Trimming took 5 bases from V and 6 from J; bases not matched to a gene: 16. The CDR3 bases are TGTGCCAGCAGTCCCAACGCTATAGCGGGACACGTGGATACGCAGTATTTT. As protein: CASSPNAIAGHVDTQYF. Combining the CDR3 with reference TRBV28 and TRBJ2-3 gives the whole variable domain DVKVTQSSRYLVKRTGEKVFLECVQDMDHENMFWYRQDPGLGLRLIYFSYDVKMKEKGDIPEGYSVSREKKERFSLILESASTNQTSMYLCASSPNAIAGHVDTQYFGPGTRLTVL.

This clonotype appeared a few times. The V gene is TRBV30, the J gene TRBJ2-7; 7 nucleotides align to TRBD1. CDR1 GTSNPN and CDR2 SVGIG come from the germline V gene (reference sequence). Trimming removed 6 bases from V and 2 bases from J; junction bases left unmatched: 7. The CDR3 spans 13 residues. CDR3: CACEATGTYEQYF. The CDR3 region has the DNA TGTGCCTGCGAAGCGACAGGGACCTACGAGCAGTACTTC.

CDR3 coding DNA: TGTGCCAGCAGCACAAGACAGGGGTCCCTCGCCGGGGAGCTGTTTTTT. Amino acid sequence: CASSTRQGSLAGELFF. This sequence joins TRBV7-2 and TRBJ2-2; 8 nucleotides match TRBD1. This CDR3 has 16 residues. Germline CDR1 and CDR2: SGHTA and FQGNSA. J gave up 6 bases and V 5 bases, and 11 bases lay outside the gene matches. Based on the CDR3 plus reference TRBV7-2 and TRBJ2-2, the full variable domain is GAGVSQSPSNKVTEKGKDVELRCDPISGHTALYWYRQSLGQGLEFLIYFQGNSAPDKSGLPSDRFSAERTGGSVSTLTIQRTQQEDSAVYLCASSTRQGSLAGELFFGEGSRLTVL.

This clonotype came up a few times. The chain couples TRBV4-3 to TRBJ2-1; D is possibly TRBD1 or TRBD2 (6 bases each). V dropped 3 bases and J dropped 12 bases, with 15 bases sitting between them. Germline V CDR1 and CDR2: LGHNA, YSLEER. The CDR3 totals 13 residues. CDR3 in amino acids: CASSQRLQGLQFF. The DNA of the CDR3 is TGCGCCAGCAGCCAGAGGCTACAGGGACTGCAGTTCTTC.

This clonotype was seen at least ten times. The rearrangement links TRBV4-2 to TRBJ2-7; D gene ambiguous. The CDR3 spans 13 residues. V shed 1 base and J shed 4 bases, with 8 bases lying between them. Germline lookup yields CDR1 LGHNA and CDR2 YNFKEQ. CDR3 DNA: TGTGCCAGCAGCCAAGGACCTACTTACGAGCAGTACTTC. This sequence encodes CASSQGPTYEQYF.

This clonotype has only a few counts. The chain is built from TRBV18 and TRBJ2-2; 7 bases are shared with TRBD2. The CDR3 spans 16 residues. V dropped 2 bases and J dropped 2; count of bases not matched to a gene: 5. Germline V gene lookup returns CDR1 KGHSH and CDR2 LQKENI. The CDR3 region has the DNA TGTGCCAGCTCACCATCCCCTAGCGGTAACACCGGGGAGCTGTTTTTT. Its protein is CASSPSPSGNTGELFF.

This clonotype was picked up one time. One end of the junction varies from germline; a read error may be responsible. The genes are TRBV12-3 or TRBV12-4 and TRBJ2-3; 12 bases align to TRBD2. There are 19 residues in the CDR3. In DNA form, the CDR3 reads TGTACCAGCAGTTTAGCGACACGTACTAGCGGGAGGCCCACAGATACGCAGTATTTT. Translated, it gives CTSSLATRTSGRPTDTQYF.

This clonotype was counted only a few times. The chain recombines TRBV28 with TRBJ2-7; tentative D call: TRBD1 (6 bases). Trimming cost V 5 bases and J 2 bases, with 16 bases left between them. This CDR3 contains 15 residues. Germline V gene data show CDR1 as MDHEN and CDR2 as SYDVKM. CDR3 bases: TGTGCCAGCAGTCCCCGGACAGTTTTCCCCTACGAGCAGTACTTC. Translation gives CASSPRTVFPYEQYF.

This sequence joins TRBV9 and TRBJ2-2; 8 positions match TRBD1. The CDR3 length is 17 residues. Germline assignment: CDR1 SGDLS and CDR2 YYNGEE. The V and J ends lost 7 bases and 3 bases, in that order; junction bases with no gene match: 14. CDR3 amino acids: CASGPTGQGPDTGELFF. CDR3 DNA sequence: TGTGCCAGCGGCCCGACCGGACAGGGTCCGGACACCGGGGAGCTGTTTTTT.

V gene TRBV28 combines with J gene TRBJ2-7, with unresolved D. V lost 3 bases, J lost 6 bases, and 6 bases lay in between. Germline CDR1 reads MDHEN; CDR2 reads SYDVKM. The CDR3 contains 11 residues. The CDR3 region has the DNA TGTGCCAGCAGTTTCGGCCCCGAGCAGTACTTC. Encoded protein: CASSFGPEQYF. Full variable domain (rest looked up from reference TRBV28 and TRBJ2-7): DVKVTQSSRYLVKRTGEKVFLECVQDMDHENMFWYRQDPGLGLRLIYFSYDVKMKEKGDIPEGYSVSREKKERFSLILESASTNQTSMYLCASSFGPEQYFGPGTRLTVT.

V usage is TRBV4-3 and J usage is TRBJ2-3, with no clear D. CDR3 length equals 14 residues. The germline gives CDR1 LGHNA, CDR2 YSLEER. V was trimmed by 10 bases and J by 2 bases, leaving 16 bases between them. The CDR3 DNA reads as TGCGCCACCTCTCGAGGCCCAATCACAGATACGCAGTATTTT. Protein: CATSRGPITDTQYF.

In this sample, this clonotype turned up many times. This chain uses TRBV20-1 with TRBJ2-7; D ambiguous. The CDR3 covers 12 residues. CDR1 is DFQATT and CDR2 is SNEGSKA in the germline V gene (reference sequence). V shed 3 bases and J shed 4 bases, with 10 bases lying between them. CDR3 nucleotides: TGCAGTGCTAGGCGGCAGAGATACGAGCAGTACTTC. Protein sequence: CSARRQRYEQYF.

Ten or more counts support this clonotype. In nucleotides, the CDR3 is TGTGCCAGCAGTCCCCGACGGTTAACTGCCGAGCAGTACTTC. It codes for CASSPRRLTAEQYF. The V and J genes are TRBV12-3 or TRBV12-4 and TRBJ2-7; D is unresolved. Trimming took off 5 bases at V and 6 bases at J, with 17 bases between the two ends. The CDR3 consists of 14 residues.

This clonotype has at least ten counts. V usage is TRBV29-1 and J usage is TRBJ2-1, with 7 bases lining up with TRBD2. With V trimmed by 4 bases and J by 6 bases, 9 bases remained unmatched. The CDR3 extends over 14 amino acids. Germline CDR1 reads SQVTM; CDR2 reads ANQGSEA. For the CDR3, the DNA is TGCAGCGTTGGGGCGCGACTAGCATCCAATGAGCAGTTCTTC. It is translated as CSVGARLASNEQFF.

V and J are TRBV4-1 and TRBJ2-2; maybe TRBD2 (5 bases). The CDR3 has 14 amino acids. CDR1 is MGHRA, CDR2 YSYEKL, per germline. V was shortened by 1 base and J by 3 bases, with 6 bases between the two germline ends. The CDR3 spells CASSQGEYTGELFF. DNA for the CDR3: TGCGCCAGCAGCCAAGGGGAGTACACCGGGGAGCTGTTTTTT.

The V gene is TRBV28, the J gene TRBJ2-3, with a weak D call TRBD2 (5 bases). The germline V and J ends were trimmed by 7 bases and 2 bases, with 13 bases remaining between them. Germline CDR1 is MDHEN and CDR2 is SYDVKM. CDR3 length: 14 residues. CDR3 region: CASTAVRATDTQYF. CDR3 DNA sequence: TGTGCCAGCACCGCAGTGCGGGCCACAGATACGCAGTATTTT.

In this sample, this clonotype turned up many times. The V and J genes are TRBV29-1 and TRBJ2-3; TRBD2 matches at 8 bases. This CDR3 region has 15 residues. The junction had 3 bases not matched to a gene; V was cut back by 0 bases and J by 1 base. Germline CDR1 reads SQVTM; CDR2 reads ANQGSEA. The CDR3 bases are TGCAGCGTTGAAGATCAAGCGGGGGGCACAGATACGCAGTATTTT. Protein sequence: CSVEDQAGGTDTQYF.

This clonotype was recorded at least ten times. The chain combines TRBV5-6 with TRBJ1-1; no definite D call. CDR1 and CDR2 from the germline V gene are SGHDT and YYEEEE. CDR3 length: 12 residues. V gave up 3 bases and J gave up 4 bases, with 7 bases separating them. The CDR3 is CASSSLGTEAFF. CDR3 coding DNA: TGTGCCAGCAGCTCGTTGGGCACTGAAGCTTTCTTT. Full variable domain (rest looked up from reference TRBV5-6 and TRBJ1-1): DAGVTQSPTHLIKTRGQQVTLRCSPKSGHDTVSWYQQALGQGPQFIFQYYEEEERQRGNFPDRFSGHQFPNYSSELNVNALLLGDSALYLCASSSLGTEAFFGQGTRLTVV.

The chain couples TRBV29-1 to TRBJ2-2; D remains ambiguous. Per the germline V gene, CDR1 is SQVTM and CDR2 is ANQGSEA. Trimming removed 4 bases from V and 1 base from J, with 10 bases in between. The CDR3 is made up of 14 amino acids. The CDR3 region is CSVASSQNTGELFF. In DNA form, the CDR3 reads TGCAGCGTTGCTAGTTCACAGAACACCGGGGAGCTGTTTTTT.

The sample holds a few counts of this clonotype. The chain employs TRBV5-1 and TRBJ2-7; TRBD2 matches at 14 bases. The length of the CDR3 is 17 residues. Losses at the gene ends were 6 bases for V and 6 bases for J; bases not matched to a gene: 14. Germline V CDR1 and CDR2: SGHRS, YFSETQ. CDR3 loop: CASTGLAGGLQKSEQYF. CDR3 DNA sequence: TGCGCCAGCACCGGACTAGCGGGAGGCCTACAGAAAAGCGAGCAGTACTTC.

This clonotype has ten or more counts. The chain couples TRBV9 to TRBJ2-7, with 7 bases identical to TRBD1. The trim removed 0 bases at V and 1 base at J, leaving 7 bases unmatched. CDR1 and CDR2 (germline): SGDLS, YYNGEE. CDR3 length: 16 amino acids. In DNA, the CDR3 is TGTGCCAGCAGCGTAGCTAGGCAGGGGGTTTCCTACGAGCAGTACTTC. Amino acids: CASSVARQGVSYEQYF.

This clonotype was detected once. The CDR3 DNA follows: TGTGCCAGCAGTTTAGCCCCGGGACTAGCGGGAGGGACCCTCTACGAGCAGTACTTC. It translates to CASSLAPGLAGGTLYEQYF. The chain couples TRBV12-3 or TRBV12-4 to TRBJ2-7, with 16 bases that match TRBD2. The CDR3 has 19 residues. The V gene end was trimmed by 0 bases and the J gene end by 3 bases; junction bases not matched to a gene: 8.

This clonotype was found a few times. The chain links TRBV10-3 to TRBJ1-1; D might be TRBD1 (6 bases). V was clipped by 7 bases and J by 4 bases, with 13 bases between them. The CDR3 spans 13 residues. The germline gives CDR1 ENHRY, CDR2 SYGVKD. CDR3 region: CAIKTGARTEAFF. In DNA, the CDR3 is TGTGCCATCAAGACGGGGGCGCGCACTGAAGCTTTCTTT.

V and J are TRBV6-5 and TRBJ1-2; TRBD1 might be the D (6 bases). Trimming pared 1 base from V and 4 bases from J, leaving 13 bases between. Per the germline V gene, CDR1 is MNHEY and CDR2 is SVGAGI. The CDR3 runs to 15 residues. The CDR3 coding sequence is TGTGCCAGCAGTTACTTCCTCAGGGGAGTCTATGGCTACACCTTC. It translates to CASSYFLRGVYGYTF.

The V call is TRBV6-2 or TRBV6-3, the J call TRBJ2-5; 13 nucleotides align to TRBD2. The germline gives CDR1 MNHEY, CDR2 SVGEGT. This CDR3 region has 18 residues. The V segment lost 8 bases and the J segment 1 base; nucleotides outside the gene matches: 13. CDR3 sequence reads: CASGHGLAGALFQETQYF. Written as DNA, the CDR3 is TGTGCCAGCGGACACGGACTAGCGGGAGCTCTATTCCAAGAGACCCAGTACTTC.

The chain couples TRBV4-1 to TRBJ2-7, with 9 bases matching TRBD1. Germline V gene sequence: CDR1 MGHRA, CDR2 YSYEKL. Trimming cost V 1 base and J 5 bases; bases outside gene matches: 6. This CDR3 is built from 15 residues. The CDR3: CASSQVGTGPHEQYF. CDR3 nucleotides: TGCGCCAGCAGCCAAGTGGGGACAGGGCCCCACGAGCAGTACTTC.

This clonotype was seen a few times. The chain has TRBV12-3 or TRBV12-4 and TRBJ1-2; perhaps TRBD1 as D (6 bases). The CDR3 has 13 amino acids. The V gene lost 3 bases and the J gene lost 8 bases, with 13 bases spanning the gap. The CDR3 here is CASSFTGLGGYTF. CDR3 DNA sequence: TGTGCCAGCAGTTTCACAGGGCTAGGGGGCTACACCTTC.

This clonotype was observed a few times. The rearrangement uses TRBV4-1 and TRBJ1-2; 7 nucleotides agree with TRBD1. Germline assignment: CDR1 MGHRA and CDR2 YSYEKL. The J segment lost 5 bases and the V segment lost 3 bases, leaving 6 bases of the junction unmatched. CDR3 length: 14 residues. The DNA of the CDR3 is TGCGCCAGCAGCCAGGAGACAGGGAATTATGGCTACACCTTC. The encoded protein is CASSQETGNYGYTF.

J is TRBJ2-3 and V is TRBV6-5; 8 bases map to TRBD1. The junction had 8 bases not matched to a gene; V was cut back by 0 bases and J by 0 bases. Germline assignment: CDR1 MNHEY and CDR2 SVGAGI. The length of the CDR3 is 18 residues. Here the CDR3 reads CASSYSELGTGSTDTQYF. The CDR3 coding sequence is TGTGCCAGCAGTTACTCGGAATTAGGGACAGGTAGCACAGATACGCAGTATTTT.

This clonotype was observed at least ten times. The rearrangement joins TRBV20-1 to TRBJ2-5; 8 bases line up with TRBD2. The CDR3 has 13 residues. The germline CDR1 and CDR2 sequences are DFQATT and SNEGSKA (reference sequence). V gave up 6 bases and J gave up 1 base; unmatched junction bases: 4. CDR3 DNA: TGCAGTGCCCATAGCGGGGCCCAAGAGACCCAGTACTTC. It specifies CSAHSGAQETQYF.